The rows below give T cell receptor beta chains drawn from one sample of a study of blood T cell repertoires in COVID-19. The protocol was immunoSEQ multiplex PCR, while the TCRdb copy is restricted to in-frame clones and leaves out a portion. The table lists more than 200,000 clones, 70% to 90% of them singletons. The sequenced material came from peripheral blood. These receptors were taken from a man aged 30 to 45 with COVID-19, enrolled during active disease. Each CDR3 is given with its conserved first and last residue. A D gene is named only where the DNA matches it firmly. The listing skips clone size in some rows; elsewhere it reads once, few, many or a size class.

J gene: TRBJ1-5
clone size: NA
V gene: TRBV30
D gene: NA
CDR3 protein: CAYSPDSNQPQHF
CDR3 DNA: TGTGCCTATTCACCAGATAGCAATCAGCCCCAGCATTTT

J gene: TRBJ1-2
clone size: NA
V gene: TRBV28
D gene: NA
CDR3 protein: CASSLSSGGYTF
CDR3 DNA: TGTGCCAGCAGTTTAAGCTCGGGGGGCTACACCTTC

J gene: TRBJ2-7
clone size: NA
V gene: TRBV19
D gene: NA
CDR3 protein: CASSIAQATYEQYF
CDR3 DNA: TGTGCCAGTAGTATAGCCCAGGCAACCTACGAGCAGTACTTC

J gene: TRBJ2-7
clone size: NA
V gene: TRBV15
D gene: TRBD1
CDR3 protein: CATSKSATGSSYEQYF
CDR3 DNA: TGTGCCACCAGCAAATCAGCGACAGGGAGCTCCTACGAGCAGTACTTC

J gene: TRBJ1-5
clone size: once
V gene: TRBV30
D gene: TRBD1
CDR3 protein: CAWTSGGGQPQHF
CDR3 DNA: TGTGCCTGGACTTCAGGGGGCGGTCAGCCCCAGCATTTT

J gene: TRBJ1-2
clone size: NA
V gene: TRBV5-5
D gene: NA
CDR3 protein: CASSFSFTVSSYGYTF
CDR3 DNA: TGTGCCAGCAGCTTTAGTTTCACGGTTTCAAGCTATGGCTACACCTTC

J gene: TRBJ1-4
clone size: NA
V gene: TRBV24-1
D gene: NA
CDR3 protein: CATSQGGEKLFF
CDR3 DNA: TGTGCCACCAGCCAGGGCGGTGAAAAACTGTTTTTT

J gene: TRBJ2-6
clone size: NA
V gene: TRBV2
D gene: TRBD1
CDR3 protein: CASRRTGRILAGANVLTF
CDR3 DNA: TGTGCCAGCAGAAGGACAGGGAGAATCCTTGCTGGGGCCAACGTCCTGACTTTC

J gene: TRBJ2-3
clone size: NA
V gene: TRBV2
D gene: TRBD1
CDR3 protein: CASSPDRGGTDTQYF
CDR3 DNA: TGTGCCAGCAGTCCGGACAGGGGGGGCACAGATACGCAGTATTTT

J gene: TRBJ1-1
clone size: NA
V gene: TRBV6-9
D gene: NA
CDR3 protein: CASSYSQTSNTEAFF
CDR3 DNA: TGTGCCAGCAGTTATTCGCAGACATCGAACACTGAAGCTTTCTTT

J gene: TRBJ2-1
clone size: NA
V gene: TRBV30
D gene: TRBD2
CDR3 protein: CAWGTSGRPNEQFF
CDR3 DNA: TGTGCCTGGGGGACTAGCGGGAGGCCCAATGAGCAGTTCTTC

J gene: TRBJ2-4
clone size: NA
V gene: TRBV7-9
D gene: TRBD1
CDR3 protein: CASSLGQGVAKNIQYF
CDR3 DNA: TGTGCCAGCAGCTTAGGCCAGGGGGTAGCCAAAAACATTCAGTACTTC

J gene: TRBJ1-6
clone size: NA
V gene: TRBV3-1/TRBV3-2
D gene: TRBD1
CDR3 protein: CASSQDRGTSPLHF
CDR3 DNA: TGTGCCAGCAGCCAGGACAGGGGAACTTCACCCCTCCACTTT

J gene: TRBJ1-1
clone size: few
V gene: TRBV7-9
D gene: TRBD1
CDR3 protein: CASSPPPWGQGRTEAFF
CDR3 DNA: TGTGCCAGCAGCCCACCGCCGTGGGGACAGGGACGCACTGAAGCTTTCTTT

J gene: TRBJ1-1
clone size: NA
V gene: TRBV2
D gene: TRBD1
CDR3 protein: CANKPGQASTEAFF
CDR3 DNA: TGTGCCAACAAACCGGGACAGGCGAGCACTGAAGCTTTCTTT

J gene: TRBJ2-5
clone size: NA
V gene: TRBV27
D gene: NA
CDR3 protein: CASTSLTGSIQTQYF
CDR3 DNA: TGTGCCAGCACCTCTTTGACGGGTTCCATTCAGACCCAGTACTTC

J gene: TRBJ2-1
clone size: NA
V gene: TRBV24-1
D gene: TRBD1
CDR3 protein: CATSDFGLRGRNEQFF
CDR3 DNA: TGTGCCACCAGTGATTTTGGCTTGAGGGGGCGAAATGAGCAGTTCTTC

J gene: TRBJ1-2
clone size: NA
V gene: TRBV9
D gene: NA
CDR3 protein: CASSLQGNYGYTF
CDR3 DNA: TGTGCCAGCAGCCTTCAGGGGAACTATGGCTACACCTTC

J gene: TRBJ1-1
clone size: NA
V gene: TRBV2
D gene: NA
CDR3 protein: CASGTSLRENTEAFF
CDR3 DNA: TGTGCCAGTGGGACATCACTAAGGGAAAACACTGAAGCTTTCTTT

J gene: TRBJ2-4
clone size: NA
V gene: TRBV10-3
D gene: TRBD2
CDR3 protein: CATRRGTREGRAKNIQYF
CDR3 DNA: TGTGCCACCCGCCGGGGGACTAGAGAGGGGCGAGCCAAAAACATTCAGTACTTC

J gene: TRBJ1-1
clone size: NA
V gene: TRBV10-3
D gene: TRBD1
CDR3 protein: CAISDPTGGTEAFF
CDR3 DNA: TGTGCCATCAGTGACCCGACAGGGGGAACTGAAGCTTTCTTT

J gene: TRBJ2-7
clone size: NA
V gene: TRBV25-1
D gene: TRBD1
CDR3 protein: CASSDPTRDRKRKQYF
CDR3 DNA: TGTGCCAGCAGTGACCCAACCCGGGACAGGAAACGAAAGCAGTACTTC

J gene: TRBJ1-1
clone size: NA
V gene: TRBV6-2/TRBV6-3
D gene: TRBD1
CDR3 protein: CASSQNRGHAFF
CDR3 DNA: TGTGCCAGCAGCCAAAACAGGGGGCACGCTTTCTTT

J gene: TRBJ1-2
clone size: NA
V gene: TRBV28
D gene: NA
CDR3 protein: CASLPGPTPNYGYTF
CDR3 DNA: TGTGCCAGTCTTCCGGGTCCAACCCCGAACTATGGCTACACCTTC

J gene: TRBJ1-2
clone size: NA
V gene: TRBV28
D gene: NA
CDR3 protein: CASSLWSTTGVPYGYTF
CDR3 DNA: TGTGCCAGCAGTTTATGGTCGACGACAGGAGTCCCCTATGGCTACACCTTC

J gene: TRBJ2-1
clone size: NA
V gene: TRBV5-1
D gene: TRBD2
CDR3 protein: CASSETSGGAWNEQFF
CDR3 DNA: TGCGCCAGCAGCGAGACTAGCGGGGGGGCGTGGAATGAGCAGTTCTTC

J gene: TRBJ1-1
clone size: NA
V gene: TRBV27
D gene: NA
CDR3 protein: CASASFGGAFF
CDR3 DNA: TGTGCCAGCGCTTCATTTGGGGGGGCTTTCTTT

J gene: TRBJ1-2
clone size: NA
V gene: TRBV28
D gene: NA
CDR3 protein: CASISAGRHYGYTF
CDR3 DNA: TGTGCCAGCATTTCAGCGGGGAGACACTATGGCTACACCTTC

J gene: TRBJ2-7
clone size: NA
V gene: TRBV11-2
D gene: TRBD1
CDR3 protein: CASLRGYEQYF
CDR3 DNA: TGTGCCAGCCTCAGGGGGTACGAGCAGTACTTC

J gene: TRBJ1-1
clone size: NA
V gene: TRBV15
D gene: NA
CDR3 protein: CATSRRSGVGTEAFF
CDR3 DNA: TGTGCCACCAGCAGAAGATCAGGGGTAGGGACTGAAGCTTTCTTT

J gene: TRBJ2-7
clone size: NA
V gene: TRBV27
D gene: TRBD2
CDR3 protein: CASSSTGTRPYEQYF
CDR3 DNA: TGTGCCAGCAGCAGTACCGGGACTAGACCCTACGAGCAGTACTTC

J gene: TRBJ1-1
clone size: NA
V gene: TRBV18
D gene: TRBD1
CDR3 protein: CASSRQGTWTEAFF
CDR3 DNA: TGTGCCAGCTCACGACAGGGGACTTGGACTGAAGCTTTCTTT

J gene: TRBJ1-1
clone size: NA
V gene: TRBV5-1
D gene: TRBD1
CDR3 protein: CASSTDRGAGEAFF
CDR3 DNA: TGCGCCAGCAGCACGGACAGGGGGGCGGGTGAAGCTTTCTTT